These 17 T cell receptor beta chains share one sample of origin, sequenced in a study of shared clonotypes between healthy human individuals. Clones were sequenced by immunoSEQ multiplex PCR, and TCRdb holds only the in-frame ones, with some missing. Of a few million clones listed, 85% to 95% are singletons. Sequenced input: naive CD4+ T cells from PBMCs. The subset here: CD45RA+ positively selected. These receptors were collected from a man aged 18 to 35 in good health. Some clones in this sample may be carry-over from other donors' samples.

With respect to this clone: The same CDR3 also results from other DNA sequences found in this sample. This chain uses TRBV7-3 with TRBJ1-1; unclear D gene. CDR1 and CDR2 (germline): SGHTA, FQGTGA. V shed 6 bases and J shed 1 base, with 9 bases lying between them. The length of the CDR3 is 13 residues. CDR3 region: CASSLEANTEAFF. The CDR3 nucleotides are TGTGCCAGCAGTCTAGAAGCGAACACTGAAGCTTTCTTT.

The CDR3 region is CASSASSREWDEQFF. In DNA, the CDR3 is TGCGCCAGCAGCGCCAGTTCGCGGGAGTGGGATGAGCAGTTCTTC. The chain employs TRBV5-1 and TRBJ2-1; 7 positions agree with TRBD2. The junction had 12 bases not matched to a gene; V was cut back by 4 bases and J by 8 bases. The CDR3 runs 15 residues. Per germline, CDR1 SGHRS and CDR2 YFSETQ. Complete variable domain (other parts from reference TRBV5-1 and TRBJ2-1): KAGVTQTPRYLIKTRGQQVTLSCSPISGHRSVSWYQQTPGQGLQFLFEYFSETQRNKGNFPGRFSGRQFSNSRSEMNVSTLELGDSALYLCASSASSREWDEQFFGPGTRLTVL.

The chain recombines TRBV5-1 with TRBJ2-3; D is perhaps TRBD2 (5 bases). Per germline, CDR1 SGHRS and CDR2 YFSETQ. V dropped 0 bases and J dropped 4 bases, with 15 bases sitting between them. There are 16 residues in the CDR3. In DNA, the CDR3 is TGCGCCAGCAGCTTGGCCGTATCGCTCGGGGCAGATACGCAGTATTTT. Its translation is CASSLAVSLGADTQYF.

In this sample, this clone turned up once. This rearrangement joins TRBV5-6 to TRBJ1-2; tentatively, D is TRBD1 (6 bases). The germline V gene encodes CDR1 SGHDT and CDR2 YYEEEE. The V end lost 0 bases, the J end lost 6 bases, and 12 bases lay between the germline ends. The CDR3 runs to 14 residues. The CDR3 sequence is CASSLVGTSNGYTF. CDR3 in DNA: TGTGCCAGCAGCTTGGTCGGGACATCCAATGGCTACACCTTC.

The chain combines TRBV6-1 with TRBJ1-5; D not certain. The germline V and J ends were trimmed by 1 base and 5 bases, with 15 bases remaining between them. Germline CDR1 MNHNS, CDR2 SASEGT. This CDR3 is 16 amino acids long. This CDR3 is CASSEVWATVYQPQHF. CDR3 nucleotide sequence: TGTGCCAGCAGTGAAGTATGGGCCACGGTTTATCAGCCCCAGCATTTT.

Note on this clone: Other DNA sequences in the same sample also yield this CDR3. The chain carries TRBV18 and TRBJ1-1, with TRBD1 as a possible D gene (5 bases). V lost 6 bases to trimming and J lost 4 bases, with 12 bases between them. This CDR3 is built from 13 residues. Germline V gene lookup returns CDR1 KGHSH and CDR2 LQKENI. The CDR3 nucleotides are TGTGCCAGCTCCCCGGGGGTTGGCACTGAAGCTTTCTTT. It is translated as CASSPGVGTEAFF.

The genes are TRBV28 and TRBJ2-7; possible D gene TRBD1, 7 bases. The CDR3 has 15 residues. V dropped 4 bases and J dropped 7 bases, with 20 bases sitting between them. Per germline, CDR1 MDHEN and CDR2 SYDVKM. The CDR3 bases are TGTGCCAGCAGTTCTACAGGGGCCCGGCGGGGTGAGCAGTACTTC. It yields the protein CASSSTGARRGEQYF.

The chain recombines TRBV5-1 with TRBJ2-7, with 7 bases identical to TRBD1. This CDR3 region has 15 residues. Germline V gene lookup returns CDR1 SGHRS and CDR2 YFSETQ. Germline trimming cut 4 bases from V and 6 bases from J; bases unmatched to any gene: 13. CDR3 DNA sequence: TGCGCCAGCAGCCCAGACAGGGTTCGGCCGGGCGAGCAGTACTTC. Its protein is CASSPDRVRPGEQYF.

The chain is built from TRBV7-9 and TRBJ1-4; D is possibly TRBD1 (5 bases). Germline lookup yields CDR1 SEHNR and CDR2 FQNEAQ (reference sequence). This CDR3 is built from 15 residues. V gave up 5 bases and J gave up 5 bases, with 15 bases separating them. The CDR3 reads CASSPLGDPNEKLFF. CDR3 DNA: TGTGCCAGCAGCCCCCTGGGGGATCCCAATGAAAAACTGTTTTTT.

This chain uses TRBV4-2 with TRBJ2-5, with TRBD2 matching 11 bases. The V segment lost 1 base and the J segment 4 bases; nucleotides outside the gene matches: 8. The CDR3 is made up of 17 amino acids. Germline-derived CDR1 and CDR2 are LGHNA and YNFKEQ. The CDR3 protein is CASSQAAGLAGVETQYF. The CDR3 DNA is TGTGCCAGCAGCCAAGCGGCAGGACTAGCGGGTGTAGAGACCCAGTACTTC.

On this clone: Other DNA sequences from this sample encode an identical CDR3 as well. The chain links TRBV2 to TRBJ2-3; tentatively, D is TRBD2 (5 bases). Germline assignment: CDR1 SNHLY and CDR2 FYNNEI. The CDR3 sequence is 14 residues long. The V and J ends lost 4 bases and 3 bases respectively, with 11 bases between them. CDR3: CASSVAGGTDTQYF. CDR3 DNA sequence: TGTGCCAGCAGTGTTGCGGGTGGAACAGATACGCAGTATTTT.

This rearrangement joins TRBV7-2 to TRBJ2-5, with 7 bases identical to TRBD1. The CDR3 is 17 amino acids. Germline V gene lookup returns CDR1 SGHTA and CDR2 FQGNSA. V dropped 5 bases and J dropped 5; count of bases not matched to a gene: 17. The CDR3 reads CASSQRPTGRRNETQYF. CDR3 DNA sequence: TGTGCCAGCAGCCAAAGACCGACAGGGCGCCGTAACGAGACCCAGTACTTC.

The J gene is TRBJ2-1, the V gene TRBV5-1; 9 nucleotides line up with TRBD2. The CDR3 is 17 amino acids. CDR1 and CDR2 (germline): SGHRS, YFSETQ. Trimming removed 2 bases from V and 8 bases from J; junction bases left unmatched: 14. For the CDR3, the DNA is TGCGCCAGCAGCTTAACCCCCCTAGCGGGCGGGGGGGATGAGCAGTTCTTC. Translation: CASSLTPLAGGGDEQFF.

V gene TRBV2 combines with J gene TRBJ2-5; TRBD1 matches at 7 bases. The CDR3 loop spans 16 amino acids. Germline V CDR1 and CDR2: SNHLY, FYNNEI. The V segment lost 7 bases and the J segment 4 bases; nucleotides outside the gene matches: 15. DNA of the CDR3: TGTGCCAGCATCCAGGAGACAGGGATTTATCGAGAGACCCAGTACTTC. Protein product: CASIQETGIYRETQYF.

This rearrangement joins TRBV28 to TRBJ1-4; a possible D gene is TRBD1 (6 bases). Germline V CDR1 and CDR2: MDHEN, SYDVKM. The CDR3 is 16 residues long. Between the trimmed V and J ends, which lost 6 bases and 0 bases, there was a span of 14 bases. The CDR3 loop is CASREGGVATNEKLFF. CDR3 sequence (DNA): TGTGCCAGCAGGGAGGGGGGGGTTGCAACTAATGAAAAACTGTTTTTT.

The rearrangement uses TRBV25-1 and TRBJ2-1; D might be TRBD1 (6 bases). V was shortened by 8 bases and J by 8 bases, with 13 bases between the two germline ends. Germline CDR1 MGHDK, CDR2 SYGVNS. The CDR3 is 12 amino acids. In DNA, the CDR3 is TGTGCCAGCGTTGAGGGGGATGATGAGCAGTTCTTC. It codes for CASVEGDDEQFF.

The DNA of the CDR3 is TGTGCCAGCAGTTCCCCCCTTCGACAGGCTGGCACAGATACGCAGTATTTT. This gives the protein CASSSPLRQAGTDTQYF. The genes are TRBV28 and TRBJ2-3; maybe TRBD1 (6 bases). CDR3 length: 17 residues. Germline V gene sequence: CDR1 MDHEN, CDR2 SYDVKM. V lost 4 bases and J lost 1, with 18 bases in between.